This T cell receptor beta chain was sequenced for a study of blood T cell repertoires in COVID-19. Turning to the study itself: Samples representing acute and convalescent COVID-19 were sourced from the United States, Italy and Spain. T cells, B-cell-depleted T cells, or PBMCs supplied cDNA or gDNA.

From germline, CDR1 is MNHEY and CDR2 SMNVEV (reference sequence). V was cut by 6 bases and J by 4 bases, with 18 bases left in between. This CDR3 comprises 15 residues. Study processing details: Amplification from reference gene primers served as the basis for estimated nucleated cell counts. The method was immunoSEQ multiplex PCR; TCRdb's version includes in-frame clones alone and lacks a portion of them. D and trimming come from the DNA, and the V and J calls and clone size come from that table. The sample carries some 150,000 clones, about 89% recorded once. This chain connects TRBV27 to TRBJ2-5; tentatively, D is TRBD2 (5 bases). The sequence derives from a man aged 65-85 years with acute or convalescent COVID-19. The specimen sequenced was peripheral blood. The CDR3 nucleotides read TGTGCCAGCAGCCCTCTGAGGGTCTCCAGAGAGACCCAGTACTTC. Encoded protein: CASSPLRVSRETQYF.